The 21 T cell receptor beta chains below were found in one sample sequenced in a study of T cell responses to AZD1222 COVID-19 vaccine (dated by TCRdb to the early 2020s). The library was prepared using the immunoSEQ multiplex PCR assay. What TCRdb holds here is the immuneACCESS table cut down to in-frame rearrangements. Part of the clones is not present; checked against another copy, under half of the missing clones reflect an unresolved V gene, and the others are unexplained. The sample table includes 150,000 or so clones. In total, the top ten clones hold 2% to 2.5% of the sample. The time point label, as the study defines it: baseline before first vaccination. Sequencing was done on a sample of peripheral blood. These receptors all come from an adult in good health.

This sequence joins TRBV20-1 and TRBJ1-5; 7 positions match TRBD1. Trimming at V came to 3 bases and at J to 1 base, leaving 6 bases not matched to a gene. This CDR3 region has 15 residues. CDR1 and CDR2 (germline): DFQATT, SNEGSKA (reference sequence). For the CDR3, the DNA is TGCAGTGCTAGTAGGGACAGCCTAAGCAATCAGCCCCAGCATTTT. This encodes CSASRDSLSNQPQHF.

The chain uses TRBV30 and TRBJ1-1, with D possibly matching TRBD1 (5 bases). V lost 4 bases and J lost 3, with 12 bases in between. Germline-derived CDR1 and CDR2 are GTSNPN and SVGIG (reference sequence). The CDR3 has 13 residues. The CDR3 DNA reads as TGTGCCTGGACGTTCCAGGGATACACTGAAGCTTTCTTT. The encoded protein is CAWTFQGYTEAFF.

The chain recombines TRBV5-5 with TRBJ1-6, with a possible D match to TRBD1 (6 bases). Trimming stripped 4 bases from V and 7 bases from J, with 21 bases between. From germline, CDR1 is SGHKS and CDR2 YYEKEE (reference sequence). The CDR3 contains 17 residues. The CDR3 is CASSLIQGPPPNSPLHF. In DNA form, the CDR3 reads TGTGCCAGCAGCCTCATTCAGGGGCCGCCGCCAAATTCACCCCTCCACTTT.

The CDR3 DNA follows: TGTGCCAGCAGCCCGGGACAGGCTAACACCTTC. It yields the protein CASSPGQANTF. The V gene is TRBV7-9, the J gene TRBJ1-2; 8 nucleotides line up with TRBD1. This CDR3 is 11 amino acids long. After removal of 5 bases from V and 12 bases from J, the junction contained 5 bases not matched to a gene. Germline assignment: CDR1 SEHNR and CDR2 FQNEAQ (reference sequence).

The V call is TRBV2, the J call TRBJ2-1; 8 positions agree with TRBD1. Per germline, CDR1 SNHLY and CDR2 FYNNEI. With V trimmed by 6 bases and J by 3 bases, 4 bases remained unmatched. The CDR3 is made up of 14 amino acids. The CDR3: CASSRQGFYNEQFF. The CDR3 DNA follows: TGTGCCAGCAGCCGACAGGGGTTCTACAATGAGCAGTTCTTC.

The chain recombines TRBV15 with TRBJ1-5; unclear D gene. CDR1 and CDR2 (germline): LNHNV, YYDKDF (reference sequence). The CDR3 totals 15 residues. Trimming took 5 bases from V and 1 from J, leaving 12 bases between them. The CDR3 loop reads CATSVRGPSNQPQHF. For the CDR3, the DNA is TGTGCCACCAGCGTCCGCGGGCCCAGCAATCAGCCCCAGCATTTT.

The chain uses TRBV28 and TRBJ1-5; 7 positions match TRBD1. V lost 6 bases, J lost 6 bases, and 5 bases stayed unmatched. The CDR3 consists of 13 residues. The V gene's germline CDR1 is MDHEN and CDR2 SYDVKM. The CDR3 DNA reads TGTGCCAGCAGCCCCACAGGGGTTCAGCCCCAGCATTTT. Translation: CASSPTGVQPQHF.

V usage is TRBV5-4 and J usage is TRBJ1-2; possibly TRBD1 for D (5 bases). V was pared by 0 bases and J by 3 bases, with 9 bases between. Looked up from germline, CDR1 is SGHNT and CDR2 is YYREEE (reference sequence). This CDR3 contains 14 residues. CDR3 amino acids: CASSLGGSDYGYTF. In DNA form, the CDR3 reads TGTGCCAGCAGCTTGGGGGGGTCTGACTATGGCTACACCTTC.

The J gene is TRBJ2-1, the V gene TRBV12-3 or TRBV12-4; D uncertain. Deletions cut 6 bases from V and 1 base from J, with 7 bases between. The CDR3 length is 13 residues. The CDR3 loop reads CASSKLSYNEQFF. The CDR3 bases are TGTGCCAGCAGCAAACTATCCTACAATGAGCAGTTCTTC.

This CDR3 reads CASSYTGTSLNTEAFF. The CDR3 bases are TGTGCCAGCAGTTACACGGGGACATCTCTGAACACTGAAGCTTTCTTT. The genes are TRBV6-5 and TRBJ1-1, with D perhaps matching TRBD1 (6 bases). CDR1 is MNHEY and CDR2 is SVGAGI in the germline V gene. The germline V and J ends were trimmed by 2 bases and 0 bases, with 13 bases remaining between them. This CDR3 region has 16 residues.

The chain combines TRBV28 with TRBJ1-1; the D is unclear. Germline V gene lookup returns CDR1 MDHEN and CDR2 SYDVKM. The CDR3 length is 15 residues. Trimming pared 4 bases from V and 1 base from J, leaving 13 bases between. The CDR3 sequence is CASSSTGAANTEAFF. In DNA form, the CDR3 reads TGTGCCAGCAGTTCCACCGGCGCGGCGAACACTGAAGCTTTCTTT.

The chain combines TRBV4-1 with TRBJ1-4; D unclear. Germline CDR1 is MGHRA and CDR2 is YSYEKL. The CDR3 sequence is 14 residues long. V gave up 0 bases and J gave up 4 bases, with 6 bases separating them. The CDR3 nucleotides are TGCGCCAGCAGCCAAGAGTCGAGTAATGAAAAACTGTTTTTT. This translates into CASSQESSNEKLFF.

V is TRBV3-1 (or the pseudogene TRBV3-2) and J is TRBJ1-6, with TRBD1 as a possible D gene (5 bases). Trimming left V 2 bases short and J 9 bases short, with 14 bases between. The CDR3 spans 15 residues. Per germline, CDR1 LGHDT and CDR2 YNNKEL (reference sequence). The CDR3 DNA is TGTGCCAGCAGCCAATCTACGGGACTCTTTTCACCCCTCCACTTT. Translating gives CASSQSTGLFSPLHF.

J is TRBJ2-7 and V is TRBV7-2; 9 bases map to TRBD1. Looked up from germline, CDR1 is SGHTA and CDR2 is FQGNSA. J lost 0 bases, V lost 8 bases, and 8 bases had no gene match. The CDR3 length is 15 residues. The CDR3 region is CASGPRTGDSYEQYF. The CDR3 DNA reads TGTGCCAGCGGACCTAGGACAGGGGACTCCTACGAGCAGTACTTC. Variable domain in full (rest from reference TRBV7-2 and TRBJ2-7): GAGVSQSPSNKVTEKGKDVELRCDPISGHTALYWYRQSLGQGLEFLIYFQGNSAPDKSGLPSDRFSAERTGGSVSTLTIQRTQQEDSAVYLCASGPRTGDSYEQYFGPGTRLTVT.

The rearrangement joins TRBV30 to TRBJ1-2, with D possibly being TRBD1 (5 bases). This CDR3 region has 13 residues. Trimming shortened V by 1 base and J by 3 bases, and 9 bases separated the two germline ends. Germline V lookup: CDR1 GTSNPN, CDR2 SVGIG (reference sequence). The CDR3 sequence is CAWSARGDYGYTF. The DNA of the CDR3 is TGTGCCTGGAGTGCTAGGGGTGACTATGGCTACACCTTC.

The CDR3 region is CARAPWVGNEKLFF. The CDR3, as DNA: TGTGCCAGGGCCCCTTGGGTCGGCAATGAAAAACTGTTTTTT. This chain links TRBV27 with TRBJ1-4; D not resolved. This CDR3 contains 14 residues. The V end was cut by 9 bases, the J end by 5 bases, with 16 bases between. Germline V CDR1 and CDR2: MNHEY, SMNVEV (reference sequence).

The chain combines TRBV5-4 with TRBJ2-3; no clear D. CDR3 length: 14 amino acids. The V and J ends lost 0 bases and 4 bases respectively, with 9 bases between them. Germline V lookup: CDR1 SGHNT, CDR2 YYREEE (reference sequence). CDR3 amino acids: CASSLGHLADTQYF. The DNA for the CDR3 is TGTGCCAGCAGCTTGGGCCACTTAGCAGATACGCAGTATTTT.

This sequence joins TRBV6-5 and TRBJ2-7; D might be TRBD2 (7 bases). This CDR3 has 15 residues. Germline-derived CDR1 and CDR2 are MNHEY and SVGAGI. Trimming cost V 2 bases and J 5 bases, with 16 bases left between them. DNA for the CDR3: TGTGCCAGCAGTTACGTTCGGGGGGCTTACGACGAGCAGTACTTC. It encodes CASSYVRGAYDEQYF.

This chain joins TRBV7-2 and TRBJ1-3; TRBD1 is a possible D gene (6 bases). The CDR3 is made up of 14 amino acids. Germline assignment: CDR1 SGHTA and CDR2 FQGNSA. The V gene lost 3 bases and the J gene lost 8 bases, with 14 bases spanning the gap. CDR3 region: CASSLDSKAHTIYF. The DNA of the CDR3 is TGTGCCAGCAGCTTGGACAGTAAAGCGCACACCATATATTTT.

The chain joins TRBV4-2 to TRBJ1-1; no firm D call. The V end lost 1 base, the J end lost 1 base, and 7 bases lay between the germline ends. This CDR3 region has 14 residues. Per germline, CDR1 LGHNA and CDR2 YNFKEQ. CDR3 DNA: TGTGCCAGCAGCCAAGCCATCCGGAACACTGAAGCTTTCTTT. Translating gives CASSQAIRNTEAFF.

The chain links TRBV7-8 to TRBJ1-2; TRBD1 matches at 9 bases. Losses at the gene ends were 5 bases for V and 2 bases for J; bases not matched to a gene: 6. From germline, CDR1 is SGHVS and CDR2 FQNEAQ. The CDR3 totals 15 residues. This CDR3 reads CASSHGTGPNYGYTF. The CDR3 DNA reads TGTGCCAGCAGCCACGGGACAGGGCCCAACTATGGCTACACCTTC.